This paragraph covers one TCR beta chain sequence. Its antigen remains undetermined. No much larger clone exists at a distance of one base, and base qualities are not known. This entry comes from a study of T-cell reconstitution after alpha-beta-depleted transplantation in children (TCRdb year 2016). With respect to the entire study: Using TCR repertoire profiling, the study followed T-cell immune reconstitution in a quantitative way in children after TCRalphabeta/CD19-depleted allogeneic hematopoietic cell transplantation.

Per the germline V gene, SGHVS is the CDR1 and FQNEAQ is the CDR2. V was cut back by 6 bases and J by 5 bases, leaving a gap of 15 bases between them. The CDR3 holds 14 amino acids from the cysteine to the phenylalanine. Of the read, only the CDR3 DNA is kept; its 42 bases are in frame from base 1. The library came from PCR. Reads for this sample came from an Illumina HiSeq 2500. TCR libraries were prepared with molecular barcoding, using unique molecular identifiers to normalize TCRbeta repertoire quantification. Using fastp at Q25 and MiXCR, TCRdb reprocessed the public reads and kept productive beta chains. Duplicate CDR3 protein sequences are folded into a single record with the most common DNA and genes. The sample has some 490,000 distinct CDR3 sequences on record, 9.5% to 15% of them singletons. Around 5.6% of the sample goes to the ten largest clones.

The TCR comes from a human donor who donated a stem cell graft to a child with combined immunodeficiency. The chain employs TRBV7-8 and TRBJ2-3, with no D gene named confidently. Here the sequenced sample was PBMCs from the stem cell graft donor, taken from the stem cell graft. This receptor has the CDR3 CASSLHNSGDTQYF. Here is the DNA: TGTGCCAGCAGTCTTCACAACTCGGGAGATACGCAGTATTTT.